This T cell receptor beta chain was recorded in a study of blood T cell repertoires in COVID-19. Looking at the study overall: Some COVID-19 samples were acute and others convalescent; all came from the United States, Italy and Spain. T cells, B-cell-depleted T cells, or PBMCs supplied cDNA or gDNA.

Seattle patient enrollment occurred during active infection, with longitudinal follow-up thereafter. Original processing notes: Amplification with reference gene primers provided the estimates of nucleated cell counts. Assay: immunoSEQ multiplex PCR; the TCRdb copy retains only in-frame clones and omits some. Clone size and the V and J calls come from that table; the DNA yielded D and trimming. The sample yields roughly 70,000 clones, 76% seen once. The V gene lost 4 bases and the J gene lost 6 bases, with 26 bases spanning the gap. Germline V gene lookup returns CDR1 LGHNT and CDR2 FRNRAP. This CDR3 comprises 18 residues.

This clonotype was obtained from a man in his fifties or sixties with COVID-19, enrolled during active disease. This chain connects TRBV12-5 to TRBJ2-3, with TRBD1 as a possible D gene (6 bases). The sequenced sample was peripheral blood. CDR3 in amino acids: CASGSPFRTVAFVDTQYF. CDR3 bases: TGTGCTAGTGGTTCGCCATTCCGGACAGTTGCATTCGTGGATACGCAGTATTTT.